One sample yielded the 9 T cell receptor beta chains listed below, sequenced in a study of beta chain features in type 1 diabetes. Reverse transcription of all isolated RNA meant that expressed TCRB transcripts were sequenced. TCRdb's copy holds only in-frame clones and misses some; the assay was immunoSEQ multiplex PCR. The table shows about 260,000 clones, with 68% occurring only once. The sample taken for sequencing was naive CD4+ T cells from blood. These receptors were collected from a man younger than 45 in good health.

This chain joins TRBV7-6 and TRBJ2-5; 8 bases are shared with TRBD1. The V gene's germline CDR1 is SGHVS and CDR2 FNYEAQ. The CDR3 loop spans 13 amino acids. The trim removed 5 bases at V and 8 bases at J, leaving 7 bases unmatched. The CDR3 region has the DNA TGTGCCAGCAGCGCCGGACAGGGTACTACCCAGTACTTC. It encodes CASSAGQGTTQYF.

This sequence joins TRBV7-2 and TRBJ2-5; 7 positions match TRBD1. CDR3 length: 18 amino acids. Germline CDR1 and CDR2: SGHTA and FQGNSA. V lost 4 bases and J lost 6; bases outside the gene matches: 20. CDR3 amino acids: CASSSDRIDRVRKKTQYF. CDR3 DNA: TGTGCCAGCAGCTCGGACAGGATTGACAGGGTTCGGAAGAAGACCCAGTACTTC.

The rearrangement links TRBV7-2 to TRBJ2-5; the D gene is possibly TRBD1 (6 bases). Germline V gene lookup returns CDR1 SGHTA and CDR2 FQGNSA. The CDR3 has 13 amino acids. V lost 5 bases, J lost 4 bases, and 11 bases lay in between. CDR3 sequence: CASSLQGSETQYF. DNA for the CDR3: TGTGCCAGCAGCCTCCAGGGGTCAGAGACCCAGTACTTC.

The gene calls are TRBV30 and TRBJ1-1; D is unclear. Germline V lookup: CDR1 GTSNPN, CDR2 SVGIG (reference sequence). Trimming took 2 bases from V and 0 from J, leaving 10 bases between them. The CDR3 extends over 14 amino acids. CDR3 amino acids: CAWSPTAVNTEAFF. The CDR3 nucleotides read TGTGCCTGGAGTCCCACCGCGGTGAACACTGAAGCTTTCTTT.

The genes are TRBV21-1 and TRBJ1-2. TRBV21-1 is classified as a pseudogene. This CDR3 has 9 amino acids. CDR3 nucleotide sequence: TGTGCCAGCAGCAACGGCTACACCTTC. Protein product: CASSNGYTF.

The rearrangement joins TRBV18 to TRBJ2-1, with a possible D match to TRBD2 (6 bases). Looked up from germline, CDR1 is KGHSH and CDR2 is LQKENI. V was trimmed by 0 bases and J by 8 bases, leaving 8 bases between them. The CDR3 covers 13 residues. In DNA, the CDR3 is TGTGCCAGCTCACCACCGGGAGGCGATGAGCAGTTCTTC. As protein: CASSPPGGDEQFF.

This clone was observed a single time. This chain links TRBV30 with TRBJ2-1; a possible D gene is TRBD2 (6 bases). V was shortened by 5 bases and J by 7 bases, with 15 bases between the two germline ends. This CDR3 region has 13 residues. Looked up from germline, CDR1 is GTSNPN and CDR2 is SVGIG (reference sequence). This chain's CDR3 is CAWEVGGRNEQFF. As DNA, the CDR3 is TGTGCCTGGGAGGTCGGAGGGCGGAATGAGCAGTTCTTC.

The CDR3 nucleotides are TGTGCCTGGAGACAGGCGGACACTGAAGCTTTCTTT. This encodes CAWRQADTEAFF. The V and J genes are TRBV30 and TRBJ1-1; tentatively, D is TRBD1 (5 bases). The V end lost 3 bases, the J end lost 3 bases, and 8 bases lay between the germline ends. CDR1 is GTSNPN and CDR2 is SVGIG in the germline V gene (reference sequence). This CDR3 is 12 amino acids long.

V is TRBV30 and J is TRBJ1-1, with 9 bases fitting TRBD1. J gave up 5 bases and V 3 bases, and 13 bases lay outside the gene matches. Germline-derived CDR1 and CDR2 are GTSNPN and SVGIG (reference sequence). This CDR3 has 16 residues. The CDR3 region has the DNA TGTGCCTGGAGGGACCGATTGGGACAGGGTAGGACTGAAGCTTTCTTT. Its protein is CAWRDRLGQGRTEAFF.